A single sample gave rise to the 18 T cell receptor beta chains below, sequenced in a study of blood T cell repertoires in COVID-19. The table came from immunoSEQ multiplex PCR; TCRdb's copy has only in-frame clones and leaves some out. The sample contains about 210,000 clones, roughly nine tenths of which appear only once. Material for sequencing was peripheral blood. The receptor source for this set is a man between 65 and 79 years old with acute or convalescent COVID-19.

The chain uses TRBV5-1 and TRBJ2-7; D possibly corresponds to TRBD1 (6 bases). The germline V and J ends were trimmed by 5 bases and 1 base, with 13 bases remaining between them. This CDR3 contains 14 residues. Germline CDR1 is SGHRS and CDR2 is YFSETQ. The CDR3 reads CASRLGGDSYEQYF. In nucleotides, the CDR3 is TGCGCCAGCAGGCTAGGGGGAGATTCCTACGAGCAGTACTTC.

The V call is TRBV11-3, the J call TRBJ2-1; 7 bases fit TRBD2. The CDR3 contains 16 residues. CDR1 is SGHNT and CDR2 is YENEEA in the germline V gene. V shed 1 base, J shed 1 base, and the junction held 4 bases outside the gene matches. CDR3 protein: CASSLVSGLSYNEQFF. The CDR3 DNA is TGTGCCAGCAGCTTAGTTAGCGGGCTATCCTACAATGAGCAGTTCTTC.

This chain joins TRBV6-1 and TRBJ2-7, with D perhaps TRBD2 (6 bases). The germline CDR1 and CDR2 sequences are MNHNS and SASEGT. The CDR3 has 13 amino acids. Trimming shortened V by 0 bases and J by 11 bases, and 14 bases separated the two germline ends. The CDR3 nucleotides are TGTGCCAGCAGTGAAGCGGTCCTAGCGAAGAAGTACTTC. Translation gives CASSEAVLAKKYF.

This clone was observed a single time. This chain uses TRBV19 with TRBJ2-2; tentative D call: TRBD2 (6 bases). CDR3 length: 16 amino acids. V lost 7 bases and J 2 bases, leaving 17 bases between the germline ends. CDR1 LNHDA and CDR2 SQIVND come from the germline V gene (reference sequence). CDR3 bases: TGTGCCAGTACGGTGGTAGCGGCATTAAACACCGGGGAGCTGTTTTTT. It yields the protein CASTVVAALNTGELFF.

This chain connects TRBV12-5 to TRBJ1-5; D unclear. The CDR3 is made up of 13 amino acids. The germline CDR1 and CDR2 sequences are LGHNT and FRNRAP. Deletions cut 0 bases from V and 6 bases from J, with 6 bases between. The CDR3: CASGLVALQPQHF. CDR3 bases: TGTGCTAGTGGTTTGGTAGCCCTTCAGCCCCAGCATTTT.

The chain employs TRBV28 and TRBJ2-4, with D tentatively TRBD1 (6 bases). Per the germline V gene, CDR1 is MDHEN and CDR2 is SYDVKM. Trimming took 5 bases from V and 2 from J, leaving 13 bases between them. The CDR3 has 15 residues. CDR3 amino acids: CASSESGTTKNIQYF. DNA of the CDR3: TGTGCCAGCAGTGAATCCGGGACAACCAAAAACATTCAGTACTTC.

A single count supports this clone. This rearrangement joins TRBV7-9 to TRBJ1-4; possible D gene TRBD1, 5 bases. Germline lookup yields CDR1 SEHNR and CDR2 FQNEAQ (reference sequence). Trimming stripped 4 bases from V and 3 bases from J, with 9 bases between. This CDR3 spans 14 amino acids. The CDR3 spells CASSSQGSNEKLFF. The CDR3 nucleotides read TGTGCCAGCAGCTCCCAGGGTTCTAATGAAAAACTGTTTTTT.

In this sample, this clone turned up many times. The DNA for the CDR3 is TGTGCCAGCAGTTTAAGGACAGGGGGCCCCTACGAGCAGTACTTC. Its protein is CASSLRTGGPYEQYF. The chain recombines TRBV28 with TRBJ2-7; 11 nucleotides line up with TRBD1. V dropped 2 bases and J dropped 2; count of bases not matched to a gene: 2. Germline loops: CDR1 MDHEN, CDR2 SYDVKM. The CDR3 sequence is 15 residues long.

The chain links TRBV19 to TRBJ1-2; 10 nucleotides line up with TRBD1. Germline assignment: CDR1 LNHDA and CDR2 SQIVND (reference sequence). The CDR3 length is 18 residues. V was pared by 3 bases and J by 0 bases, with 10 bases of the junction left unmatched. The CDR3 DNA follows: TGTGCCAGTAGTATCCCGACAGGGGGCGGAACGACTAACTATGGCTACACCTTC. Encoded protein: CASSIPTGGGTTNYGYTF.

This chain connects TRBV5-6 to TRBJ2-7; TRBD1 might be the D (6 bases). The V end was cut by 5 bases, the J end by 4 bases, with 16 bases between. The CDR3 runs to 14 residues. Germline CDR1 and CDR2: SGHDT and YYEEEE. The DNA of the CDR3 is TGTGCCAGCAGTACAGCCGGGACACTTTACGAGCAGTACTTC. Protein: CASSTAGTLYEQYF.

The chain employs TRBV19 and TRBJ2-6; D possibly corresponds to TRBD1 (5 bases). Germline values: CDR1 LNHDA, CDR2 SQIVND (reference sequence). The CDR3 runs to 16 residues. V lost 1 base and J lost 3, with 10 bases in between. The CDR3 protein is CASSIAGSGGANVLTF. CDR3 coding DNA: TGTGCCAGTAGTATAGCAGGGTCGGGTGGGGCCAACGTCCTGACTTTC.

The J gene is TRBJ2-1, the V gene TRBV7-9; 13 nucleotides match TRBD2. CDR1 SEHNR and CDR2 FQNEAQ come from the germline V gene (reference sequence). The V gene end was trimmed by 1 base and the J gene end by 6 bases; junction bases not matched to a gene: 9. CDR3 size: 18 residues. CDR3 sequence reads: CASSLDLGLAGVVNEQFF. For the CDR3, the DNA is TGTGCCAGCAGCTTAGACCTAGGACTAGCGGGAGTCGTCAATGAGCAGTTCTTC. Full variable domain (remainder filled in from reference TRBV7-9 and TRBJ2-1): DTGVSQNPRHKITKRGQNVTFRCDPISEHNRLYWYRQTLGQGPEFLTYFQNEAQLEKSRLLSDRFSAERPKGSFSTLEIQRTEQGDSAMYLCASSLDLGLAGVVNEQFFGPGTRLTVL.

To note about this clone: One end of the junction fails to match germline, which may point to a read error. The chain employs TRBV4-1 and TRBJ2-6; D might be TRBD2 (5 bases). Germline V gene lookup returns CDR1 MGHRA and CDR2 YSYEKL. The CDR3 totals 17 residues. CDR3 nucleotide sequence: TGCGCCAGCAGCCAGCTTCGTCCGGGATCTGGTGCCAACGTCCTGACTTTC. It translates to CASSQLRPGSGANVLTF.

This chain links TRBV2 with TRBJ2-2; 10 positions agree with TRBD1. Germline V CDR1 and CDR2: SNHLY, FYNNEI. The V gene end was trimmed by 4 bases and the J gene end by 7 bases; junction bases not matched to a gene: 6. The CDR3 sequence is 15 residues long. The CDR3 here is CASSARQGAYGELFF. The CDR3 DNA follows: TGTGCCAGCAGTGCTAGACAGGGGGCCTACGGGGAGCTGTTTTTT. The variable domain in full, completed from reference TRBV2 and TRBJ2-2, reads EPEVTQTPSHQVTQMGQEVILRCVPISNHLYFYWYRQILGQKVEFLVSFYNNEISEKSEIFDDQFSVERPDGSNFTLKIRSTKLEDSAMYFCASSARQGAYGELFFGEGSRLTVL.

The V gene is TRBV3-1 (or the pseudogene TRBV3-2), the J gene TRBJ2-3; D remains ambiguous. V gave up 5 bases and J gave up 5 bases, with 8 bases separating them. Germline CDR1 is LGHDT and CDR2 is YNNKEL (reference sequence). The CDR3 consists of 12 residues. CDR3 DNA: TGTGCCAGCAGCTTGAGTGGAGATACGCAGTATTTT. Its protein is CASSLSGDTQYF.

The chain has TRBV7-2 and TRBJ2-1; TRBD2 aligns across 11 bases. Trimming took 5 bases from V and 6 from J; bases not matched to a gene: 6. The CDR3 is 15 residues long. Germline V CDR1 and CDR2: SGHTA, FQGNSA. CDR3 loop: CASSPRLAGTNEQFF. The CDR3, as DNA: TGTGCCAGCAGCCCCCGACTAGCGGGAACCAATGAGCAGTTCTTC.

V is TRBV12-3 or TRBV12-4 and J is TRBJ1-6; D gene ambiguous. Trimming stripped 0 bases from V and 14 bases from J, with 8 bases between. CDR3 length equals 12 residues. The CDR3 region has the DNA TGTGCCAGCAGTTTAGCGCGCCGAACCCTCCACTTT. This gives the protein CASSLARRTLHF.

Concerning this clone: Other nucleotide sequences in the sample specify the same CDR3. CDR3 amino acids: CAWSVRGGTEAFF. The CDR3 DNA reads as TGTGCCTGGAGTGTAAGGGGAGGAACTGAAGCTTTCTTT. The gene calls are TRBV30 and TRBJ1-1; TRBD1 might be the D (5 bases). The CDR3 is 13 residues long. Deletions cut 0 bases from V and 5 bases from J, with 10 bases between. CDR1 and CDR2 (germline): GTSNPN, SVGIG (reference sequence). Combining the CDR3 with reference TRBV30 and TRBJ1-1 gives the whole variable domain SQTIHQWPATLVQPVGSPLSLECTVEGTSNPNLYWYRQAAGRGLQLLFYSVGIGQISSEVPQNLSASRPQDRQFILSSKKLLLSDSGFYLCAWSVRGGTEAFFGQGTRLTVV.